This T cell receptor beta chain was captured by sequencing in a study of blood T cell repertoires in COVID-19. In the original analysis: It was from reference gene primer amplification that nucleated cell counts were estimated. Method: immunoSEQ multiplex PCR; TCRdb's copy keeps in-frame clones and lacks some. Clone size and the V and J calls come from that table; the DNA yielded D and trimming. The sample records around 220,000 clones, almost 90% being singletons. CDR1 LGHNA and CDR2 YSLEER come from the germline V gene. The V end lost 4 bases, the J end lost 5 bases, and 14 bases lay between the germline ends. The CDR3 spans 14 residues.

V and J are TRBV4-3 and TRBJ1-1; D might be TRBD1 (5 bases). This TCR derives from a man aged 30-40 years who had been exposed to COVID-19. Sequencing was done on a sample of PBMCs or T cells enriched from blood (not recorded which). CDR3 in DNA: TGCGCCAGCAGCCTGAGGGACTCAGGGACTGAAGCTTTCTTT. Translation: CASSLRDSGTEAFF.